The 14 T cell receptor beta chains below were found in one sample sequenced in a study of T cell repertoires in cytomegalovirus infection. TCRdb re-analysed the reads in MiXCR, keeping a single row per CDR3 protein. The data show roughly 500,000 distinct CDR3 sequences, about 11% seen once. The sequenced material came from PBMCs. The receptors originated from a human donor in good health (CMV status not recorded). Some clones in this sample may be carry-over from other donors' samples.

This clonotype showed up many times. This chain links TRBV7-2 with TRBJ2-1; no definite D call. The CDR3 is 14 amino acids. Germline V gene data show CDR1 as SGHTA and CDR2 as FQGNSA. The ends were cut back, 1 base at V and 5 bases at J, with 9 bases in the middle. The DNA of the CDR3 is TGTGCCAGCAGCTTAGACGGGCCTCACAATGAGCAGTTCTTC. This encodes CASSLDGPHNEQFF.

This clonotype was counted at least ten times. This chain links TRBV5-1 with TRBJ2-7, with unresolved D. Germline lookup yields CDR1 SGHRS and CDR2 YFSETQ. The V gene lost 1 base and the J gene lost 1 base, with 9 bases spanning the gap. The CDR3 totals 14 residues. CDR3 residues: CASSLFLESYEQYF. CDR3 sequence (DNA): TGCGCCAGCAGCTTGTTTTTGGAGTCCTACGAGCAGTACTTC.

In its sample, this clonotype was seen many times. This chain uses TRBV27 with TRBJ2-7; no definite D call. CDR1 is MNHEY and CDR2 is SMNVEV in the germline V gene (reference sequence). Trimming pared 2 bases from V and 3 bases from J, leaving 11 bases between. This CDR3 comprises 14 residues. The CDR3: CASSLKPFVYEQYF. CDR3 in DNA: TGTGCCAGCAGTTTAAAACCCTTTGTCTACGAGCAGTACTTC.

This clonotype was detected only a few times. V is TRBV15 and J is TRBJ1-1; possible D gene TRBD1, 6 bases. Trimming pared 1 base from V and 1 base from J, leaving 22 bases between. Germline-derived CDR1 and CDR2 are LNHNV and YYDKDF (reference sequence). This CDR3 is 19 amino acids long. The CDR3 bases are TGTGCCACCAGCAGAGGAGGGGGGCCGGGGGCAAGGTCGAACACTGAAGCTTTCTTT. Encoded protein: CATSRGGGPGARSNTEAFF.

There are many counts of this clonotype. The DNA for the CDR3 is TGCAGTGCACAAGGGACACAGATAAGGGATACGCAGTATTTT. This sequence encodes CSAQGTQIRDTQYF. This chain connects TRBV20-1 to TRBJ2-3; tentative D call: TRBD1 (6 bases). CDR1 and CDR2 (germline): DFQATT, SNEGSKA (reference sequence). The V and J ends lost 6 bases and 6 bases respectively, with 19 bases between them. The CDR3 spans 14 residues.

This clonotype has at least ten counts. The V and J genes are TRBV12-3 or TRBV12-4 and TRBJ1-2; TRBD1 agrees at 12 bases. The V segment lost 0 bases and the J segment 7 bases; nucleotides outside the gene matches: 6. The CDR3 length is 16 residues. The CDR3 region is CASSLAPGQGAVGYTF. The DNA for the CDR3 is TGTGCCAGCAGTTTAGCTCCGGGACAGGGGGCTGTTGGCTACACCTTC.

The chain links TRBV5-1 to TRBJ1-5; a possible D gene is TRBD1 (6 bases). The CDR3 sequence is 15 residues long. Per the germline V gene, CDR1 is SGHRS and CDR2 is YFSETQ. Trimming cost V 4 bases and J 4 bases, with 15 bases left between them. In DNA, the CDR3 is TGCGCCAGCAGCCAACGGACAGATATAAATCAGCCCCAGCATTTT. Amino acid sequence: CASSQRTDINQPQHF.

This clonotype showed up many times. The chain links TRBV11-1 to TRBJ2-2; TRBD1 might be the D (6 bases). Trimming removed 7 bases from V and 6 bases from J, with 15 bases in between. Germline V gene sequence: CDR1 SGHAT, CDR2 FQDESV (reference sequence). This CDR3 contains 14 residues. CDR3: CASTSRGQPGELFF. CDR3 coding DNA: TGTGCCAGCACCTCAAGAGGACAGCCCGGGGAGCTGTTTTTT.

In this sample, this clonotype turned up a few times. The V call is TRBV18, the J call TRBJ2-2, with D tentatively TRBD1 (6 bases). With 3 bases removed from V and 3 bases from J, the gap between germline ends came to 11 bases. This CDR3 spans 15 amino acids. Per the germline V gene, CDR1 is KGHSH and CDR2 is LQKENI. This chain's CDR3 is CASSPIHRDTGELFF. The CDR3 DNA follows: TGTGCCAGCTCACCGATTCACAGGGACACCGGGGAGCTGTTTTTT.

This rearrangement joins TRBV14 to TRBJ1-4, with D maybe TRBD1 (6 bases). V lost 1 base and J 0 bases, leaving 18 bases between the germline ends. Germline assignment: CDR1 SGHDN and CDR2 FVKESK. CDR3 length: 19 residues. The CDR3 DNA reads TGTGCCAGCAGCCAAGTGGCAGGGGCCCCCCTTGCAACTAATGAAAAACTGTTTTTT. Protein: CASSQVAGAPLATNEKLFF.

This clonotype was seen at least ten times. A much larger clonotype is one base distant, so this may be a read error. The chain employs TRBV12-3 or TRBV12-4 and TRBJ1-1; 7 bases align to TRBD1. V lost 2 bases to trimming and J lost 3 bases; unmatched junction nucleotides: 3. The CDR3 has 14 residues. This CDR3 is CASSLTGADTEAFF. CDR3 sequence (DNA): TGTGCCAGCAGTTTAACAGGGGCGGACACTGAAGCTTTCTTT.

On this clonotype itself: It is likely a read error, because the conserved phenylalanine at the end of the CDR3 is missing. The chain uses TRBV5-1 and TRBJ2-3; 8 positions match TRBD1. Germline values: CDR1 SGHRS, CDR2 YFSETQ. CDR3 length: 14 residues. After removal of 3 bases from V and 6 bases from J, the junction contained 6 bases not matched to a gene. The CDR3 sequence is CASSWGQAWDTQYL. The CDR3 bases are TGCGCCAGCAGCTGGGGACAGGCCTGGGATACGCAGTATCTT.

This clonotype was picked up many times. The CDR3 DNA sequence: TGTGCCAGCAGCTTGATAATCTGGCAGGGGGCCGGCGAGCAGTACTTC. This gives the protein CASSLIIWQGAGEQYF. This sequence joins TRBV5-4 and TRBJ2-7; TRBD1 aligns across 8 bases. V was pared by 1 base and J by 6 bases, with 12 bases of the junction left unmatched. Germline values: CDR1 SGHNT, CDR2 YYREEE (reference sequence). The CDR3 totals 16 residues.

The chain couples TRBV20-1 to TRBJ1-2; 9 nucleotides align to TRBD1. From germline, CDR1 is DFQATT and CDR2 SNEGSKA (reference sequence). This CDR3 is built from 14 residues. Trimming cost V 6 bases and J 4 bases; bases outside gene matches: 9. The CDR3 nucleotides read TGCAGTGCCAACCGGGACAGGGCACTCTATGGCTACACCTTC. Residues: CSANRDRALYGYTF.